Listed here are 14 T cell receptor beta chains from one sample, sequenced in a study of T cell changes during pregnancy in multiple sclerosis. Sequencing used immunoSEQ multiplex PCR; TCRdb keeps in-frame clones, though not all of them. The sample holds roughly 35,000 clones, around 92% seen once. The sequencing input was PBMCs (not recorded whether the cells were cultured). The origin of the receptors is a female donor with multiple sclerosis, enrolled in a pregnancy study.

This chain joins TRBV5-4 and TRBJ1-2; no firm D call. Germline CDR1 reads SGHNT; CDR2 reads YYREEE (reference sequence). The length of the CDR3 is 16 residues. V gave up 4 bases and J gave up 4 bases, with 20 bases separating them. This CDR3 is CASSTGILRDSYGYTF. As DNA, the CDR3 is TGTGCCAGCAGCACCGGCATACTAAGGGATAGCTATGGCTACACCTTC.

The chain uses TRBV10-3 and TRBJ1-1; 7 bases agree with TRBD1. V gave up 0 bases and J gave up 6 bases; unmatched junction bases: 4. Looked up from germline, CDR1 is ENHRY and CDR2 is SYGVKD. This CDR3 region has 14 residues. CDR3 region: CAISESRQGSEAFF. The CDR3 nucleotides are TGTGCCATCAGTGAGTCGAGACAGGGCTCTGAAGCTTTCTTT.

V and J are TRBV10-1 and TRBJ2-7, with TRBD2 identical over 10 bases. Germline trimming cut 5 bases from V and 9 bases from J; bases unmatched to any gene: 10. CDR1 and CDR2 from the germline V gene are WNHNN and SYGVQD (reference sequence). The CDR3 has 14 residues. The CDR3 region has the DNA TGCGCCAGCAGTCTCACTAGCGGGACCCGGGGGCAGTACTTC. Its protein product is CASSLTSGTRGQYF.

V gene TRBV4-1 combines with J gene TRBJ2-1, with TRBD2 matching over 8 bases. V shed 0 bases, J shed 2 bases, and the junction held 3 bases outside the gene matches. Looked up from germline, CDR1 is MGHRA and CDR2 is YSYEKL. The CDR3 loop spans 16 amino acids. The CDR3 sequence is CASSQERGLAYNEQFF. CDR3 sequence (DNA): TGCGCCAGCAGCCAAGAAAGGGGACTAGCCTACAATGAGCAGTTCTTC.

The chain has TRBV4-1 and TRBJ2-1, with D maybe TRBD2 (7 bases). Germline assignment: CDR1 MGHRA and CDR2 YSYEKL. The germline V and J ends were trimmed by 1 base and 2 bases, with 15 bases remaining between them. This CDR3 spans 17 amino acids. The CDR3 DNA reads TGCGCCAGCAGCCAAGGGGGTCGGCGGGGGCCCTACAATGAGCAGTTCTTC. Translation: CASSQGGRRGPYNEQFF.

The chain combines TRBV28 with TRBJ1-5; no clear D. Trimming removed 3 bases at V and 1 base at J, with 4 bases between. This CDR3 spans 13 amino acids. Per germline, CDR1 MDHEN and CDR2 SYDVKM. CDR3 protein: CASSFGSNQPQHF. CDR3 nucleotides: TGTGCCAGCAGTTTTGGCAGCAATCAGCCCCAGCATTTT. Variable domain in full (rest from reference TRBV28 and TRBJ1-5): DVKVTQSSRYLVKRTGEKVFLECVQDMDHENMFWYRQDPGLGLRLIYFSYDVKMKEKGDIPEGYSVSREKKERFSLILESASTNQTSMYLCASSFGSNQPQHFGDGTRLSIL.

This chain connects TRBV5-6 to TRBJ2-7, with 10 bases identical to TRBD1. The CDR3 totals 15 residues. V was clipped by 2 bases and J by 4 bases; unmatched bases: 6. Germline assignment: CDR1 SGHDT and CDR2 YYEEEE. CDR3 sequence reads: CASSFRDRGWYEQYF. CDR3 DNA: TGTGCCAGCAGCTTTAGGGACAGGGGCTGGTACGAGCAGTACTTC.

The chain recombines TRBV11-2 with TRBJ1-1; D gene ambiguous. V lost 5 bases to trimming and J lost 3 bases, with 19 bases between them. This CDR3 comprises 16 residues. CDR1 is SGHAT, CDR2 FQNNGV, per germline. In DNA, the CDR3 is TGTGCCAGCAGCAAGGGCGGGTATCGTGGGCACACTGAAGCTTTCTTT. It is translated as CASSKGGYRGHTEAFF.

V gene TRBV11-2 combines with J gene TRBJ1-2, with a tentative D call TRBD1 (6 bases). CDR1 and CDR2 (germline): SGHAT, FQNNGV. V was trimmed by 4 bases and J by 2 bases, leaving 8 bases between them. The CDR3 is 13 residues long. The CDR3 reads CASSSQGNYGYTF. The CDR3 bases are TGTGCCAGCAGCTCGCAGGGGAACTATGGCTACACCTTC.

The J gene is TRBJ2-1, the V gene TRBV4-1; D possibly corresponds to TRBD2 (6 bases). CDR1 is MGHRA and CDR2 is YSYEKL in the germline V gene. V shed 4 bases and J shed 5 bases, with 15 bases lying between them. The CDR3 contains 15 residues. The CDR3 protein is CASSPSGFLDNEQFF. Here the CDR3 DNA reads TGCGCCAGCAGCCCCAGCGGGTTTTTGGACAATGAGCAGTTCTTC.

V is TRBV7-2 and J is TRBJ2-3; 8 bases are a match to TRBD2. CDR1 is SGHTA, CDR2 FQGNSA, per germline. The CDR3 is made up of 15 amino acids. The junction had 4 bases not matched to a gene; V was cut back by 3 bases and J by 2 bases. The CDR3 region has the DNA TGTGCCAGCAGCTTGGTAGCGGGAATCACAGATACGCAGTATTTT. As protein: CASSLVAGITDTQYF.

The chain is built from TRBV11-2 and TRBJ2-7, with a tentative D call TRBD1 (5 bases). CDR1 and CDR2 (germline): SGHAT, FQNNGV. The germline V and J ends were trimmed by 1 base and 0 bases, with 10 bases remaining between them. CDR3 length equals 15 residues. The CDR3 region has the DNA TGTGCCAGCAGCTTAGGGCAGGGTAACTCCTACGAGCAGTACTTC. It encodes CASSLGQGNSYEQYF.

The chain joins TRBV4-3 to TRBJ2-7, with 13 bases fitting TRBD2. CDR3 length: 20 amino acids. The germline V gene encodes CDR1 LGHNA and CDR2 YSLEER. J gave up 7 bases and V 0 bases, and 18 bases lay outside the gene matches. This CDR3 reads CASSQDYSTSGRRAFWEQYF. CDR3 DNA sequence: TGCGCCAGCAGCCAAGATTATTCGACTAGCGGGAGGCGGGCTTTCTGGGAGCAGTACTTC.

This clone has just one count. The V call is TRBV5-4, the J call TRBJ2-7; D possibly corresponds to TRBD1 (6 bases). The CDR3 totals 13 residues. Trimming pared 2 bases from V and 3 bases from J, leaving 9 bases between. Germline assignment: CDR1 SGHNT and CDR2 YYREEE (reference sequence). The CDR3 reads CASSLTGYYEQYF. CDR3 DNA: TGTGCCAGCAGCTTAACAGGGTACTACGAGCAGTACTTC.